These 9 T cell receptor beta chains were sequenced from one sample in a study of blood T cell repertoires in COVID-19. Produced via immunoSEQ multiplex PCR; TCRdb's table is partial and in-frame only. The table lists 29,000 or so clones, about 87% of them singletons. The sequenced sample was peripheral blood. The receptors here all came from a human donor in a cohort sampled during active COVID-19. The donor label of this sample is uncertain.

The V gene is TRBV6-1, the J gene TRBJ2-1; D may be TRBD2 (5 bases). The CDR3 loop spans 16 amino acids. The V end lost 6 bases, the J end lost 0 bases, and 15 bases lay between the germline ends. CDR1 and CDR2 from the germline V gene are MNHNS and SASEGT. The CDR3 spells CASSETRPSSYNEQFF. The CDR3 region has the DNA TGTGCCAGCAGCGAAACTAGGCCTAGCTCCTACAATGAGCAGTTCTTC.

The CDR3: CSVDGEDTEAFF. Here the CDR3 DNA reads TGCAGCGTTGACGGGGAGGACACTGAAGCTTTCTTT. The chain combines TRBV29-1 with TRBJ1-1; D unresolved. Trimming took off 3 bases at V and 3 bases at J, with 8 bases between the two ends. The germline gives CDR1 SQVTM, CDR2 ANQGSEA. This CDR3 comprises 12 residues.

The chain joins TRBV5-1 to TRBJ1-4; D is perhaps TRBD1 (5 bases). V was shortened by 4 bases and J by 14 bases, with 15 bases between the two germline ends. The CDR3 loop spans 12 amino acids. CDR1 and CDR2 (germline): SGHRS, YFSETQ. The CDR3 sequence is CASSLTGERLFF. CDR3 DNA sequence: TGCGCCAGCAGCCTTACAGGAGAAAGGCTGTTTTTT.

This CDR3 is CASSDSRRGVQSYNEQFF. The CDR3 nucleotides are TGTGCCAGCAGTGACTCGCGCCGGGGGGTCCAGTCCTACAATGAGCAGTTCTTC. V gene TRBV6-4 combines with J gene TRBJ2-1, with 7 bases aligning to TRBD2. Germline lookup yields CDR1 MRHNA and CDR2 SNTAGT. J lost 1 base, V lost 0 bases, and 9 bases had no gene match. The CDR3 extends over 18 amino acids.

The rearrangement joins TRBV11-3 to TRBJ2-1; 9 positions agree with TRBD1. The CDR3 is 16 amino acids. CDR1 SGHNT and CDR2 YENEEA come from the germline V gene. The V gene end was trimmed by 5 bases and the J gene end by 4 bases; junction bases not matched to a gene: 9. Written as DNA, the CDR3 is TGTGCCAGCAGCGCCACCCGGGACAGGGATTACAATGAGCAGTTCTTC. As protein: CASSATRDRDYNEQFF.

The chain employs TRBV6-5 and TRBJ1-1, with D possibly being TRBD1 (6 bases). Per germline, CDR1 MNHEY and CDR2 SVGAGI. This CDR3 spans 13 amino acids. V gave up 4 bases and J gave up 2 bases, with 8 bases separating them. CDR3 DNA: TGTGCCAGCAGTTGGGACACCAACACTGAAGCTTTCTTT. The encoded protein is CASSWDTNTEAFF.

This clone was observed once. The V and J genes are TRBV10-3 and TRBJ1-5; no clear D gene. CDR1 and CDR2 from the germline V gene are ENHRY and SYGVKD. This CDR3 is 14 amino acids long. Trimming stripped 4 bases from V and 3 bases from J, with 10 bases between. The CDR3 DNA sequence: TGTGCCATCAGTGGACGGGGATTCAATCAGCCCCAGCATTTT. This codes for CAISGRGFNQPQHF.

This clone was counted once. The V gene is TRBV28, the J gene TRBJ2-6; TRBD2 agrees at 10 bases. The CDR3 has 18 amino acids. Trimming took 7 bases from V and 2 from J; bases not matched to a gene: 11. Germline V lookup: CDR1 MDHEN, CDR2 SYDVKM. This CDR3 is CASNTVGSGRTGANVLTF. CDR3 in DNA: TGTGCCAGCAACACTGTGGGTAGCGGGAGGACTGGGGCCAACGTCCTGACTTTC.

This clone occurred a few times. The J gene is TRBJ2-7, the V gene TRBV4-2; D is perhaps TRBD2 (6 bases). Germline V gene sequence: CDR1 LGHNA, CDR2 YNFKEQ. The CDR3 spans 15 residues. Between the trimmed V and J ends, which lost 0 bases and 2 bases, there was a span of 11 bases. The CDR3 DNA is TGTGCCAGCAGCCAAGAGGGGCGGGAAGCCTACGAGCAGTACTTC. This translates into CASSQEGREAYEQYF.